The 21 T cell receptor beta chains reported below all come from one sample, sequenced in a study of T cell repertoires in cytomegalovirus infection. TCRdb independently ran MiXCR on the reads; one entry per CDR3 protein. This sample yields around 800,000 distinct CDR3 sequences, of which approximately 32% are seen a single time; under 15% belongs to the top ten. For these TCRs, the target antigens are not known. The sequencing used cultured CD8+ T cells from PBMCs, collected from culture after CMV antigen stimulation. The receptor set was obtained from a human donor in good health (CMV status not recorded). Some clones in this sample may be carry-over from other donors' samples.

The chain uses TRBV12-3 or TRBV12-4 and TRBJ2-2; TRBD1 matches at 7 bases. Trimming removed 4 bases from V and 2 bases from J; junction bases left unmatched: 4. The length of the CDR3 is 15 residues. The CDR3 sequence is CASSSTGINTGELFF. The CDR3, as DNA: TGTGCCAGCAGTTCGACAGGGATCAACACCGGGGAGCTGTTTTTT.

The CDR3 loop is CASSPDRTAYPDTQYF. In DNA, the CDR3 is TGTGCCAGCAGTCCGGACAGGACGGCCTACCCAGATACGCAGTATTTT. The chain employs TRBV28 and TRBJ2-3, with 7 bases matching TRBD1. V shed 5 bases, J shed 4 bases, and the junction held 12 bases outside the gene matches. The CDR3 runs to 16 residues. CDR1 is MDHEN, CDR2 SYDVKM, per germline. The entire variable domain, with the rest obtained from reference TRBV28 and TRBJ2-3, is as follows: DVKVTQSSRYLVKRTGEKVFLECVQDMDHENMFWYRQDPGLGLRLIYFSYDVKMKEKGDIPEGYSVSREKKERFSLILESASTNQTSMYLCASSPDRTAYPDTQYFGPGTRLTVL.

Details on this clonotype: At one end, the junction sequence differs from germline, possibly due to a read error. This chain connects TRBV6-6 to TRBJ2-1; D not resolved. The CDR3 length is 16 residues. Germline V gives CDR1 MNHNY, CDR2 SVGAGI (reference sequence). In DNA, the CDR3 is TGTGCCAGCAGTTTAGGACCCGGCTTCTCCTACGATGAGCAGTTCTTC. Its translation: CASSLGPGFSYDEQFF.

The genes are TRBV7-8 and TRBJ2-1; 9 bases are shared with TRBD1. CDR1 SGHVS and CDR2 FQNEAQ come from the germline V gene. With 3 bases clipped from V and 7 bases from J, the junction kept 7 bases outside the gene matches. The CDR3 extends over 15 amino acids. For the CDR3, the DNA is TGTGCCAGCAGCTTGGCCGGGACAGGGTGGAATGAGCAGTTCTTC. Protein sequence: CASSLAGTGWNEQFF.

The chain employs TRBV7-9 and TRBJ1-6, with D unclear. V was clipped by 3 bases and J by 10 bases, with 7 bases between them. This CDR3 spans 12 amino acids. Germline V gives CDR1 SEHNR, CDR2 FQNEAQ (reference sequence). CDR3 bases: TGTGCCAGCAGCTTGGCGACGTCACCCCTCCACTTT. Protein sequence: CASSLATSPLHF.

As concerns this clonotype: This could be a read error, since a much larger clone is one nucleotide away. The CDR3 here is CTSSLGRTSGGLKNIQYF. The CDR3 DNA sequence: TGTACCAGCAGCTTAGGGAGGACTAGCGGGGGGTTGAAAAACATTCAGTACTTC. The chain has TRBV7-9 and TRBJ2-4, with 14 bases fitting TRBD2. The CDR3 is 18 residues long. Germline assignment: CDR1 SEHNR and CDR2 FQNEAQ (reference sequence).

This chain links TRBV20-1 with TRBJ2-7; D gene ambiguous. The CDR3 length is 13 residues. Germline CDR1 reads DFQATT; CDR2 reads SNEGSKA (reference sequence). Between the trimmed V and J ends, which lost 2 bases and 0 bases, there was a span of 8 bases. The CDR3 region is CSARLQSSYEQYV. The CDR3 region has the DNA TGCAGTGCTAGATTACAGAGCTCCTACGAGCAGTACGTC.

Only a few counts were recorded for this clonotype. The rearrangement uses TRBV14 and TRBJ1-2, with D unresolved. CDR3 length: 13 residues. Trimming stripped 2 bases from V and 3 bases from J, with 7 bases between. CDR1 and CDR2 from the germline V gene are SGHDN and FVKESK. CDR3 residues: CASSQYRYYGYTF. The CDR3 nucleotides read TGTGCCAGCAGCCAATATCGGTACTATGGCTACACCTTC. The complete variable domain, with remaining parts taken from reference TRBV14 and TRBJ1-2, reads EAGVTQFPSHSVIEKGQTVTLRCDPISGHDNLYWYRRVMGKEIKFLLHFVKESKQDESGMPNNRFLAERTGGTYSTLKVQPAELEDSGVYFCASSQYRYYGYTFGSGTRLTVV.

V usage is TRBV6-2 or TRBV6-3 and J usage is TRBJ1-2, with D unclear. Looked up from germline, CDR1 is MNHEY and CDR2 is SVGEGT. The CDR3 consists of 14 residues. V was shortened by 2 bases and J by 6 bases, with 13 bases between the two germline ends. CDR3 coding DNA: TGTGCCAGCAGTTACGACGGTTTAGGTGATGGCTACACCTTC. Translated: CASSYDGLGDGYTF.

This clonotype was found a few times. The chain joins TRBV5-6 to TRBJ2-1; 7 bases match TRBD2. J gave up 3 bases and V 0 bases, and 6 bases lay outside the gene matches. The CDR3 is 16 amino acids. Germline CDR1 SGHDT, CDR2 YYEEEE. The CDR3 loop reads CASSLDLGGVYNEQFF. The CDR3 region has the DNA TGTGCCAGCAGCTTGGATCTGGGGGGGGTCTACAATGAGCAGTTCTTC.

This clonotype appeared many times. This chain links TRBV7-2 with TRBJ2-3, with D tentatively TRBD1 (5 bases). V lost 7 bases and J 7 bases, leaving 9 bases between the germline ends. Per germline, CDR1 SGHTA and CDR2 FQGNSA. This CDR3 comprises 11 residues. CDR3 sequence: CASIKGNTQYF. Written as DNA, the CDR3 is TGTGCCAGCATAAAGGGGAATACGCAGTATTTT.

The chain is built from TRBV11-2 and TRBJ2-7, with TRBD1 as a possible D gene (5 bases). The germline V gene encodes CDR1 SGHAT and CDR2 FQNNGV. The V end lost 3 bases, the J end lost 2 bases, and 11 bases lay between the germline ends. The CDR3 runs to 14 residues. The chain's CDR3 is CASSFSTATYEQYF. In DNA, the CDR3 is TGTGCCAGCAGCTTTTCGACAGCCACCTACGAGCAGTACTTC.

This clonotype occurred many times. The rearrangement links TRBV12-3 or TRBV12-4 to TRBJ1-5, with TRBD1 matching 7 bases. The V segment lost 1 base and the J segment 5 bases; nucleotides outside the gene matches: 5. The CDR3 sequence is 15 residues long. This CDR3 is CASSLGTGNDQPQHF. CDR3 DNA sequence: TGTGCCAGCAGTTTAGGGACAGGAAATGATCAGCCCCAGCATTTT.

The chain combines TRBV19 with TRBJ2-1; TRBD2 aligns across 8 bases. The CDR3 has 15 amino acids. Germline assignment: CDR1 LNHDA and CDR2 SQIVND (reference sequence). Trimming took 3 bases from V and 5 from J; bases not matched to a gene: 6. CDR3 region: CASSILAGTNNEQFF. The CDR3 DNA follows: TGTGCCAGTAGTATCCTAGCGGGCACAAACAATGAGCAGTTCTTC. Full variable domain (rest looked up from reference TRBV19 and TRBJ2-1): DGGITQSPKYLFRKEGQNVTLSCEQNLNHDAMYWYRQDPGQGLRLIYYSQIVNDFQKGDIAEGYSVSREKKESFPLTVTSAQKNPTAFYLCASSILAGTNNEQFFGPGTRLTVL.

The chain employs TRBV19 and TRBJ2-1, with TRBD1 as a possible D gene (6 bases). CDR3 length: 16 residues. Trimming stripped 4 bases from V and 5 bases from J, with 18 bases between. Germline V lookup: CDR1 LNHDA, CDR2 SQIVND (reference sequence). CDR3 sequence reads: CASSSLQGRRHNEQFF. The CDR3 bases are TGTGCCAGTAGTAGCCTACAGGGACGACGGCACAATGAGCAGTTCTTC.

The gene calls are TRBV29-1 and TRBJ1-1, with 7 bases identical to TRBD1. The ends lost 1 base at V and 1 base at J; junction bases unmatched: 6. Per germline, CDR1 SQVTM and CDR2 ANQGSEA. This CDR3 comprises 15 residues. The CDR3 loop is CSVEGQGSGNTEAFF. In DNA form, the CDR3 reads TGCAGCGTTGAAGGACAGGGAAGTGGGAACACTGAAGCTTTCTTT.

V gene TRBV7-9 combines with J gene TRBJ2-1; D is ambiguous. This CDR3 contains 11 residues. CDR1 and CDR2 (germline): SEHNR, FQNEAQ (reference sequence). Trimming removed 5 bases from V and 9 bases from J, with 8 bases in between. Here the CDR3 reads CASSTHGEQFF. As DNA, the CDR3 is TGTGCCAGCAGCACCCATGGTGAGCAGTTCTTC.

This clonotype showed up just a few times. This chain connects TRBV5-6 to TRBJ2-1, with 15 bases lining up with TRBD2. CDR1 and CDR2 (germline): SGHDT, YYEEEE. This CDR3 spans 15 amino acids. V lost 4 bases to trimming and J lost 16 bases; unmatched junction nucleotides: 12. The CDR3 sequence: CASSRGTSGGLGEFF. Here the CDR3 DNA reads TGTGCCAGCAGCCGAGGGACTAGCGGGGGGCTCGGAGAATTCTTC.

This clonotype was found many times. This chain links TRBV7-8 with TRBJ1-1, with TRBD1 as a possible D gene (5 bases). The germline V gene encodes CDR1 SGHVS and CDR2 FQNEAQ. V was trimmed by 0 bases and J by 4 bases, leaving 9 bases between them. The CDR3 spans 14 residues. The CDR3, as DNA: TGTGCCAGCAGCTTAGCGCAGGGTAGCACTGAAGCTTTCTTT. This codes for CASSLAQGSTEAFF.

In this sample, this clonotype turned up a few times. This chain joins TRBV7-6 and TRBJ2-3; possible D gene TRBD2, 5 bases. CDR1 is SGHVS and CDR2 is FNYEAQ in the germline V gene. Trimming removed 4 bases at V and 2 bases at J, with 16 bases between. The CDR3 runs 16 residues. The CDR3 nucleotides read TGTGCCAGCAGCTACAACATCGGGAAATACACAGATACGCAGTATTTT. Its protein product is CASSYNIGKYTDTQYF.

DNA for the CDR3: TGCGCCAGCAGCCAAGAGGGACTAGGGGTCGGGGAGCTGTTTTTT. It codes for CASSQEGLGVGELFF. The rearrangement links TRBV4-1 to TRBJ2-2; 8 bases match TRBD2. This CDR3 is 15 amino acids long. The V segment lost 0 bases and the J segment 7 bases; nucleotides outside the gene matches: 4. Germline V gene sequence: CDR1 MGHRA, CDR2 YSYEKL.